This T cell receptor beta chain was found in a study of regulatory T cells in long-lasting Graves disease. J lost 7 bases, V lost 7 bases, and 9 bases had no gene match. This CDR3 spans 14 amino acids. Per the germline V gene, CDR1 is SQVTM and CDR2 is ANQGSEA. This clonotype was counted at least ten times. Time point denoted: newly diagnosed GD, antithyroid drugs for less than 3 months. Isolated PBMC RNA provided the starting material for the TCR library. HTBI primers from iRepertoire and Arm-PCR of CDR3 regions yielded the TCR beta libraries. TCRdb processed the multiplex PCR reads anew with MiXCR; each CDR3 protein has one entry. The sample consists of about 540,000 distinct CDR3 sequences, approximately 13% of them appearing once. Another study also made use of these data, one on T cells in Graves' hyperthyroidism and ophthalmopathy.

The chain has TRBV29-1 and TRBJ2-1; 11 bases match TRBD2. The sequence was obtained from a man in his thirties or forties with Graves disease. The sequencing used peripheral blood mononuclear cells (PBMCs), collected at new diagnosis, from a patient treated with antithyroid drugs. The CDR3 is CSGSGLAVGNEQFF. CDR3 bases: TGCAGCGGATCGGGACTAGCGGTGGGGAATGAGCAGTTCTTC.